The 22 T cell receptor beta chains below all came from one sample that was sequenced in a study of blood T cell repertoires in COVID-19. The method was immunoSEQ multiplex PCR; TCRdb's version includes in-frame clones alone and lacks a portion of them. The table shows approximately 94,000 clones, with 85% occurring only once. The sequenced material came from peripheral blood. The receptors originated from a man over 45 with active or convalescent COVID-19.

The chain has TRBV7-2 and TRBJ2-7; 7 nucleotides line up with TRBD1. J gave up 4 bases and V 1 base, and 7 bases lay outside the gene matches. The CDR3 is 15 amino acids. The germline gives CDR1 SGHTA, CDR2 FQGNSA. In DNA form, the CDR3 reads TGTGCCAGCAGCTTAGTAGAGGGGGCCGCTTACGAGCAGTACTTC. As protein: CASSLVEGAAYEQYF.

The chain links TRBV19 to TRBJ1-2; TRBD1 might be the D (5 bases). Germline lookup yields CDR1 LNHDA and CDR2 SQIVND (reference sequence). This CDR3 comprises 14 residues. V was trimmed by 4 bases and J by 5 bases, leaving 14 bases between them. DNA of the CDR3: TGTGCCAGTAGTAACCGGGGGGTAAGATATGGCTACACCTTC. Residues: CASSNRGVRYGYTF.

In its sample, this clone was seen a few times. V and J are TRBV15 and TRBJ2-7; 8 bases align to TRBD1. V lost 4 bases to trimming and J lost 3 bases; unmatched junction nucleotides: 5. This CDR3 region has 14 residues. Germline CDR1 and CDR2: LNHNV and YYDKDF (reference sequence). CDR3 sequence reads: CATSISGTGYEQYF. The CDR3 DNA is TGTGCCACCAGCATTTCCGGGACAGGCTACGAGCAGTACTTC.

The gene calls are TRBV28 and TRBJ2-7; no definite D call. Looked up from germline, CDR1 is MDHEN and CDR2 is SYDVKM. This CDR3 contains 13 residues. Trimming shortened V by 5 bases and J by 0 bases, and 8 bases separated the two germline ends. The CDR3 sequence is CASSLESSYEQYF. The CDR3 DNA sequence: TGTGCCAGCAGTCTGGAGAGCTCCTACGAGCAGTACTTC.

The chain is built from TRBV7-3 and TRBJ2-5; 8 bases are a match to TRBD2. This CDR3 is built from 13 residues. The junction had 4 bases not matched to a gene; V was cut back by 6 bases and J by 4 bases. Germline CDR1 is SGHTA and CDR2 is FQGTGA. CDR3 loop: CASSPGGRETQYF. The CDR3 DNA is TGTGCCAGCAGTCCGGGGGGGCGAGAGACCCAGTACTTC.

The chain joins TRBV5-1 to TRBJ2-7; 9 nucleotides agree with TRBD1. V shed 0 bases, J shed 1 base, and the junction held 5 bases outside the gene matches. The V gene's germline CDR1 is SGHRS and CDR2 YFSETQ. This CDR3 has 16 amino acids. CDR3 sequence (DNA): TGCGCCAGCAGCTTGGGTGGGGGACAGGGATCCTACGAGCAGTACTTC. It codes for CASSLGGGQGSYEQYF.

A single count supports this clone. V usage is TRBV6-2 or TRBV6-3 and J usage is TRBJ2-7; a possible D gene is TRBD2 (5 bases). Germline CDR1 and CDR2: MNHEY and SVGEGT. Between the trimmed V and J ends, which lost 2 bases and 3 bases, there was a span of 8 bases. The CDR3 has 13 residues. The CDR3 DNA sequence: TGTGCCAGCAGTTACAAGGCGGGCTACGAGCAGTACTTC. This gives the protein CASSYKAGYEQYF.

The chain carries TRBV5-1 and TRBJ1-6, with TRBD1 matching 9 bases. Germline loops: CDR1 SGHRS, CDR2 YFSETQ. Trimming cost V 2 bases and J 5 bases; bases outside gene matches: 2. CDR3 size: 15 residues. CDR3 sequence reads: CASSLQGADNSPLHF. CDR3 DNA sequence: TGCGCCAGCAGCTTACAGGGGGCAGATAATTCACCCCTCCACTTT.

The J gene is TRBJ1-4, the V gene TRBV6-5; TRBD1 might be the D (6 bases). Germline CDR1 and CDR2: MNHEY and SVGAGI. The CDR3 consists of 15 residues. Trimming took 6 bases from V and 4 from J, leaving 15 bases between them. The CDR3 bases are TGTGCCAGCAGATCCTCAGGGGTCCTTAATGAAAAACTGTTTTTT. Its protein is CASRSSGVLNEKLFF.

The CDR3 sequence is CASSPPERPPNQPQHF. The CDR3 DNA sequence: TGTGCCAGCTCACCGCCGGAGAGGCCCCCCAATCAGCCCCAGCATTTT. V and J are TRBV18 and TRBJ1-5, with D unresolved. V lost 3 bases to trimming and J lost 3 bases, with 15 bases between them. The germline CDR1 and CDR2 sequences are KGHSH and LQKENI. There are 16 residues in the CDR3. Using reference TRBV18 and TRBJ1-5 for the parts outside the CDR3, the full variable domain is NAGVMQNPRHLVRRRGQEARLRCSPMKGHSHVYWYRQLPEEGLKFMVYLQKENIIDESGMPKERFSAEFPKEGPSILRIQQVVRGDSAAYFCASSPPERPPNQPQHFGDGTRLSIL.

The table lists this clone with a count of one. The J gene is TRBJ2-1, the V gene TRBV10-3; D perhaps matches TRBD1 (5 bases). Germline V gene sequence: CDR1 ENHRY, CDR2 SYGVKD. The CDR3 is 12 amino acids. V lost 10 bases and J lost 4, with 11 bases in between. The CDR3 sequence: CASTGGYNEQFF. The CDR3 DNA follows: TGTGCCAGTACAGGTGGATACAATGAGCAGTTCTTC.

The chain has TRBV5-1 and TRBJ2-7, with a weak D call TRBD2 (5 bases). Per germline, CDR1 SGHRS and CDR2 YFSETQ. The CDR3 is 13 residues long. Trimming stripped 5 bases from V and 2 bases from J, with 11 bases between. CDR3 DNA sequence: TGCGCCAGCAGAGAGGGTTTCCCCTACGAGCAGTACTTC. It yields the protein CASREGFPYEQYF.

The V gene is TRBV15, the J gene TRBJ1-4; 9 positions match TRBD1. Unmatched junction bases numbered 4, after V lost 0 bases and J lost 8 bases. This CDR3 has 15 residues. Per germline, CDR1 LNHNV and CDR2 YYDKDF (reference sequence). CDR3 nucleotide sequence: TGTGCCACCAGCAGAGATCGGACAGGGGAAGAAAAACTGTTTTTT. It encodes CATSRDRTGEEKLFF.

The chain combines TRBV27 with TRBJ2-7; D possibly corresponds to TRBD1 (6 bases). The V gene lost 8 bases and the J gene lost 11 bases, with 19 bases spanning the gap. CDR1 MNHEY and CDR2 SMNVEV come from the germline V gene (reference sequence). This CDR3 comprises 12 residues. In nucleotides, the CDR3 is TGTGCCAGCGGGACATGGGGGCTAGGGGAGTACTTC. As protein: CASGTWGLGEYF.

The V call is TRBV19, the J call TRBJ2-7; 7 nucleotides match TRBD1. CDR1 LNHDA and CDR2 SQIVND come from the germline V gene (reference sequence). The ends lost 3 bases at V and 7 bases at J; junction bases unmatched: 6. CDR3 length: 13 residues. Here the CDR3 reads CASSIDRAREQYF. The CDR3 DNA reads TGTGCCAGTAGTATCGACAGGGCGCGAGAGCAGTACTTC.

The rearrangement uses TRBV24-1 and TRBJ2-1, with TRBD1 identical over 8 bases. From germline, CDR1 is KGHDR and CDR2 SFDVKD. V trimming: 4 bases; J trimming: 5 bases; junction bases outside the gene matches: 12. CDR3 length equals 17 residues. Here the CDR3 reads CATSEPTGGNGDNEQFF. For the CDR3, the DNA is TGTGCCACCAGTGAACCCACAGGGGGTAACGGGGACAATGAGCAGTTCTTC.

The chain is built from TRBV18 and TRBJ2-2; 9 bases agree with TRBD1. V was clipped by 5 bases and J by 4 bases; unmatched bases: 8. The germline V gene encodes CDR1 KGHSH and CDR2 LQKENI. The CDR3 covers 16 residues. CDR3 sequence reads: CASSERQGVSTGELFF. The CDR3 DNA sequence: TGTGCCAGCTCAGAACGACAGGGGGTGAGCACCGGGGAGCTGTTTTTT.

The chain uses TRBV27 and TRBJ1-5; no firm D call. From germline, CDR1 is MNHEY and CDR2 SMNVEV (reference sequence). The CDR3 totals 14 residues. V was clipped by 1 base and J by 2 bases, with 6 bases between them. DNA of the CDR3: TGTGCCAGCAGTTTATTGTATGGCAATCAGCCCCAGCATTTT. This sequence encodes CASSLLYGNQPQHF.

J is TRBJ2-2 and V is TRBV7-2, with 12 bases lining up with TRBD2. Per germline, CDR1 SGHTA and CDR2 FQGNSA. V lost 5 bases and J lost 5; bases outside the gene matches: 6. CDR3 length equals 16 residues. DNA of the CDR3: TGTGCCAGCAGCCCTTACGGACTAGCGGGAACCGGGGAGCTGTTTTTT. It is translated as CASSPYGLAGTGELFF.

Here the CDR3 reads CASSSKNRAHTADTQYF. Written as DNA, the CDR3 is TGTGCCAGCAGCTCCAAAAACAGGGCTCACACGGCAGATACGCAGTATTTT. This chain joins TRBV5-4 and TRBJ2-3; D may be TRBD1 (6 bases). V was pared by 3 bases and J by 4 bases, with 21 bases between. Germline CDR1 and CDR2: SGHNT and YYREEE (reference sequence). This CDR3 has 17 amino acids.

As DNA, the CDR3 is TGTGCCAGCAGTTACTCGGCGGGAGGGCTGGATGAGCAGTTCTTC. Its translation: CASSYSAGGLDEQFF. The chain has TRBV6-2 or TRBV6-3 and TRBJ2-1; 9 nucleotides align to TRBD2. The CDR3 sequence is 15 residues long. From germline, CDR1 is MNHEY and CDR2 SVGEGT. Trimming cost V 0 bases and J 8 bases; bases outside gene matches: 5.

CDR3 nucleotides: TGCAGCGTGGGGGACACTCTTCAGCCCCAGCATTTT. Amino acid sequence: CSVGDTLQPQHF. The genes are TRBV29-1 and TRBJ1-5; weak D call: TRBD1 (6 bases). CDR3 length equals 12 residues. Germline values: CDR1 SQVTM, CDR2 ANQGSEA. V shed 6 bases and J shed 6 bases, with 12 bases lying between them.